These 5 T cell receptor beta chains were sequenced from one sample in a study of T cell responses to AZD1222 COVID-19 vaccine. Assay: immunoSEQ multiplex PCR; the TCRdb copy retains only in-frame clones and omits some. The profile shows approximately 140,000 clones, 90% to 95% of them singletons. Specimen: peripheral blood, collected on day 0 of MenACWY control vaccination. The source of these receptors is an adult in good health.

The chain links TRBV30 to TRBJ2-2; possibly TRBD1 for D (6 bases). Germline V gives CDR1 GTSNPN, CDR2 SVGIG (reference sequence). The CDR3 is made up of 14 amino acids. The CDR3: CASTGFADTGELFF. The CDR3 DNA reads TGTGCGTCGACAGGTTTCGCGGACACCGGGGAGCTGTTTTTT.

The chain combines TRBV7-3 with TRBJ2-1; TRBD2 matches 7 bases. V lost 5 bases and J lost 1; bases outside the gene matches: 8. The germline V gene encodes CDR1 SGHTA and CDR2 FQGTGA. This CDR3 contains 16 residues. The CDR3, as DNA: TGTGCCAGCAGCCTCTCGAGCGGGACGTCCTACAATGAGCAGTTCTTC. Its protein product is CASSLSSGTSYNEQFF.

This sequence joins TRBV12-5 and TRBJ1-1; D is unresolved. V lost 6 bases to trimming and J lost 4 bases, with 15 bases between them. The CDR3 sequence is 14 residues long. Germline CDR1 is LGHNT and CDR2 is FRNRAP. CDR3 sequence: CASGPTTWGTEAFF. The DNA of the CDR3 is TGTGCTAGTGGCCCCACCACTTGGGGCACTGAAGCTTTCTTT.

V usage is TRBV28 and J usage is TRBJ1-1, with D possibly TRBD1 on 6 matching bases. With 2 bases removed from V and 1 base from J, the gap between germline ends came to 11 bases. The CDR3 contains 15 residues. The germline V gene encodes CDR1 MDHEN and CDR2 SYDVKM. The CDR3, as DNA: TGTGCCAGCAGTTTACTGGGGGGCAGGAACACTGAAGCTTTCTTT. This codes for CASSLLGGRNTEAFF.

The J gene is TRBJ1-1, the V gene TRBV19; 7 bases align to TRBD1. V gave up 6 bases and J gave up 1 base; unmatched junction bases: 8. CDR1 is LNHDA, CDR2 SQIVND, per germline (reference sequence). CDR3 size: 15 residues. CDR3 DNA sequence: TGTGCCAGTAGAACTACAGGGGTCGGGAACACTGAAGCTTTCTTT. Translated: CASRTTGVGNTEAFF.